The 8 T cell receptor beta chains listed next were all sequenced from one sample in a study of cytomegalovirus exposure and HLA in healthy donors. Researchers ran the PCR with 60 Vbeta and 13 Jbeta primers. Clones were read by immunoSEQ multiplex PCR, and TCRdb kept only the in-frame ones, dropping some. The table shows 200,000 to 250,000 clones, with 70% to 80% occurring only once. Sequences were obtained from PBMCs. The receptors come from a male donor in good health and CMV-seronegative.

This chain uses TRBV7-3 with TRBJ2-5; D gene uncertain. This CDR3 has 14 amino acids. CDR1 and CDR2 (germline): SGHTA, FQGTGA. Trimming took off 1 base at V and 0 bases at J, with 6 bases between the two ends. CDR3 sequence reads: CASSLRPDQETQYF. The CDR3 DNA reads TGTGCCAGCAGCTTAAGGCCAGACCAAGAGACCCAGTACTTC. Variable domain in full (rest from reference TRBV7-3 and TRBJ2-5): GAGVSQTPSNKVTEKGKYVELRCDPISGHTALYWYRQSLGQGPEFLIYFQGTGAADDSGLPNDRFFAVRPEGSVSTLKIQRTERGDSAVYLCASSLRPDQETQYFGPGTRLLVL.

The J gene is TRBJ2-3, the V gene TRBV19, with D possibly matching TRBD2 (5 bases). With 10 bases removed from V and 1 base from J, the gap between germline ends came to 9 bases. Per the germline V gene, CDR1 is LNHDA and CDR2 is SQIVND (reference sequence). The length of the CDR3 is 12 residues. The CDR3 DNA reads as TGTGCCACCGGACTCGGCACAGATACGCAGTATTTT. Residues: CATGLGTDTQYF.

This clone has more than one count but fewer than ten. The rearrangement links TRBV5-6 to TRBJ2-3, with a weak D call TRBD1 (6 bases). Germline V gene data show CDR1 as SGHDT and CDR2 as YYEEEE. The CDR3 consists of 15 residues. Trimming took 4 bases from V and 2 from J, leaving 14 bases between them. The CDR3 loop reads CASSLARTATDTQYF. CDR3 coding DNA: TGTGCCAGCAGCCTAGCTCGGACAGCCACAGATACGCAGTATTTT. Full variable domain (rest looked up from reference TRBV5-6 and TRBJ2-3): DAGVTQSPTHLIKTRGQQVTLRCSPKSGHDTVSWYQQALGQGPQFIFQYYEEEERQRGNFPDRFSGHQFPNYSSELNVNALLLGDSALYLCASSLARTATDTQYFGPGTRLTVL.

The V gene is TRBV7-9, the J gene TRBJ2-2, with D unresolved. CDR3 length equals 15 residues. Germline lookup yields CDR1 SEHNR and CDR2 FQNEAQ (reference sequence). Trimming pared 1 base from V and 2 bases from J, leaving 8 bases between. The CDR3 DNA reads TGTGCCAGCAGCTTAGGACCTAGTAACACCGGGGAGCTGTTTTTT. Encoded protein: CASSLGPSNTGELFF.

The sample holds a few counts of this clone. CDR3: CASSFSSGPGANVLTF. CDR3 nucleotide sequence: TGTGCCAGCAGCTTTAGTTCAGGCCCTGGGGCCAACGTCCTGACTTTC. The J gene is TRBJ2-6, the V gene TRBV7-9; D is unclear. V lost 3 bases, J lost 2 bases, and 11 bases lay in between. CDR1 is SEHNR, CDR2 FQNEAQ, per germline (reference sequence). CDR3 length: 16 residues.

The CDR3 sequence is CASSLFRGTHSYEQYF. The CDR3 region has the DNA TGTGCCAGCAGTTTATTTAGGGGCACCCACTCCTACGAGCAGTACTTC. The V call is TRBV27, the J call TRBJ2-7, with TRBD1 as a possible D gene (5 bases). CDR3 length equals 16 residues. V lost 1 base to trimming and J lost 0 bases, with 13 bases between them. Germline V CDR1 and CDR2: MNHEY, SMNVEV (reference sequence).

V usage is TRBV5-1 and J usage is TRBJ2-1; weak D call: TRBD1 (6 bases). CDR1 and CDR2 (germline): SGHRS, YFSETQ. The V gene lost 7 bases and the J gene lost 1 base, with 15 bases spanning the gap. The CDR3 spans 15 residues. For the CDR3, the DNA is TGCGCCAGCGGAAATGAAGGGGGATCCTACAATGAGCAGTTCTTC. Translated, it gives CASGNEGGSYNEQFF.

The V call is TRBV4-1, the J call TRBJ2-1; a weak D match, TRBD2 (5 bases). V was shortened by 3 bases and J by 0 bases, with 12 bases between the two germline ends. The germline gives CDR1 MGHRA, CDR2 YSYEKL. CDR3 length equals 16 residues. The CDR3 DNA reads as TGCGCCAGCAGCCAGGACTTTTCCAGCTCCTACAATGAGCAGTTCTTC. Residues: CASSQDFSSSYNEQFF.